This section outlines one TCR beta chain sequence together with its context. Antigen unknown. This record comes from a study of beta chain features in type 1 diabetes. Study-level findings and limits: The naive, central memory and Treg TCRB repertoires showed an apparent similarity that was greater among patients than among healthy donors.

Looked up from germline, CDR1 is MGHDK and CDR2 is SYGVNS. The CDR3 loop spans 15 amino acids. Trimming shortened V by 3 bases and J by 3 bases, and 12 bases separated the two germline ends. The whole isolated RNA underwent reverse transcription, so sequencing captured expressed TCRB transcripts. Data came from immunoSEQ multiplex PCR; TCRdb stores just in-frame clones and leaves some out. The repertoire has fewer than 550,000 clones, about 10% of them found once; the top ten carry less than 0.06%. The material sequenced was naive CD4+ T cells from blood. The sequence derives from a woman between 18 and 29 years old in good health. The chain is built from TRBV25-1 and TRBJ2-1; a weak D match, TRBD2 (5 bases). The CDR3 sequence is CASSDPGLFYNEQFF. CDR3 DNA: TGTGCCAGCAGTGATCCGGGATTATTCTACAATGAGCAGTTCTTC. Full variable domain (missing parts from reference TRBV25-1 and TRBJ2-1): EADIYQTPRYLVIGTGKKITLECSQTMGHDKMYWYQQDPGMELHLIHYSYGVNSTEKGDLSSESTVSRIRTEHFPLTLESARPSHTSQYLCASSDPGLFYNEQFFGPGTRLTVL.